The 15 T cell receptor beta chains below were found in one sample sequenced in a study of regulatory T cells in long-lasting Graves disease. Construction of TCR beta libraries relied on iRepertoire HTBI primers and on Arm-PCR targeting CDR3 regions. A single record per CDR3 protein comes from TCRdb applying MiXCR to the multiplex PCR reads. The sample lists roughly 450,000 distinct CDR3 sequences; 20% to 25% were seen once. Documented time point: persistent/refractory GD, antithyroid drugs over 5 years with positive TRAb. RNA from PBMCs was the source of the TCR library. Specimen: peripheral blood mononuclear cells (PBMCs), collected when the disease was refractory, from a patient treated with antithyroid drugs. The receptor source for this set is a female donor with Graves disease.

The chain couples TRBV19 to TRBJ2-4; 7 bases map to TRBD1. This CDR3 region has 19 residues. The germline V gene has CDR1 LNHDA and CDR2 SQIVND (reference sequence). J lost 0 bases, V lost 3 bases, and 14 bases had no gene match. The CDR3 spells CASSIGIDRADEAKNIQYF. The CDR3 DNA reads as TGTGCCAGTAGTATTGGAATAGACAGGGCCGATGAAGCCAAAAACATTCAGTACTTC.

This clonotype was recorded many times. The chain employs TRBV6-1 and TRBJ2-7; a possible D gene is TRBD2 (7 bases). The CDR3 loop spans 17 amino acids. Deletions cut 3 bases from V and 1 base from J, with 19 bases between. CDR1 and CDR2 from the germline V gene are MNHNS and SASEGT. CDR3 coding DNA: TGTGCCAGCAGTGAGGTCCCTGGGGGGGGGCTATCCTACGAGCAGTACTTC. Amino acid sequence: CASSEVPGGGLSYEQYF.

This clonotype was detected only a few times. This sequence joins TRBV7-9 and TRBJ1-4, with D possibly TRBD1 on 5 matching bases. The germline CDR1 and CDR2 sequences are SEHNR and FQNEAQ (reference sequence). V shed 2 bases and J shed 5 bases, with 12 bases lying between them. This CDR3 spans 15 amino acids. This CDR3 is CASSLPQGENEKLFF. The CDR3 DNA is TGTGCCAGCAGCTTACCCCAGGGAGAGAATGAAAAACTGTTTTTT.

This clonotype appeared many times. The rearrangement joins TRBV9 to TRBJ1-1; D ambiguous. Germline loops: CDR1 SGDLS, CDR2 YYNGEE. Trimming took 7 bases from V and 7 from J, leaving 14 bases between them. The CDR3 sequence is 12 residues long. The DNA for the CDR3 is TGTGCCAGCTGTGGGGAAGGAGGTGAAGCTTTCTTT. It encodes CASCGEGGEAFF. Together with reference TRBV9 and TRBJ1-1, the CDR3 gives the full variable domain: DSGVTQTPKHLITATGQRVTLRCSPRSGDLSVYWYQQSLDQGLQFLIQYYNGEERAKGNILERFSAQQFPDLHSELNLSSLELGDSALYFCASCGEGGEAFFGQGTRLTVV.

This clonotype was found a few times. This chain uses TRBV29-1 with TRBJ1-2; tentative D call: TRBD1 (6 bases). The CDR3 is made up of 13 amino acids. Germline CDR1 is SQVTM and CDR2 is ANQGSEA. V was cut by 2 bases and J by 4 bases, with 11 bases left in between. The CDR3 DNA is TGCAGCGTTGAATTCCAGGGGAGCTATGGCTACACCTTC. Translating gives CSVEFQGSYGYTF.

V and J are TRBV28 and TRBJ2-7; 10 nucleotides match TRBD2. This CDR3 comprises 15 residues. The germline V gene encodes CDR1 MDHEN and CDR2 SYDVKM. J lost 0 bases, V lost 6 bases, and 5 bases had no gene match. Written as DNA, the CDR3 is TGTGCCAGCAGGTATAGCGGGAGGTTCTCCTACGAGCAGTACTTC. Encoded protein: CASRYSGRFSYEQYF.

This clonotype was found a few times. The rearrangement joins TRBV25-1 to TRBJ2-5; 7 bases align to TRBD2. This CDR3 has 15 residues. The germline V gene has CDR1 MGHDK and CDR2 SYGVNS. V lost 1 base to trimming and J lost 6 bases; unmatched junction nucleotides: 8. The CDR3 loop is CASSESGGTKQTQYF. The CDR3 DNA is TGTGCCAGCAGTGAATCGGGGGGTACCAAGCAGACCCAGTACTTC.

The chain joins TRBV27 to TRBJ2-7, with a tentative D call TRBD1 (6 bases). V dropped 0 bases and J dropped 6 bases, with 9 bases sitting between them. CDR1 and CDR2 (germline): MNHEY, SMNVEV (reference sequence). There are 13 residues in the CDR3. DNA for the CDR3: TGTGCCAGCAGTTTATCGAGGACAGCCGAGCAGTACTTC. Translating it yields CASSLSRTAEQYF.

V gene TRBV5-5 combines with J gene TRBJ1-2; unclear D gene. The CDR3 consists of 17 residues. V gave up 2 bases and J gave up 0 bases, with 17 bases separating them. Germline CDR1 and CDR2: SGHKS and YYEKEE (reference sequence). The CDR3 region is CASSFGIPETPNYGYTF. Here the CDR3 DNA reads TGTGCCAGCAGCTTTGGGATCCCCGAAACTCCTAACTATGGCTACACCTTC.

This clonotype was counted ten times or more. The DNA of the CDR3 is TGTGCCAGCAGTTATCTCAGGGGGGCGGGGACTGAAGCTTTCTTT. It translates to CASSYLRGAGTEAFF. This chain joins TRBV28 and TRBJ1-1; 7 bases match TRBD1. The J segment lost 5 bases and the V segment lost 4 bases, leaving 10 bases of the junction unmatched. The CDR3 contains 15 residues. CDR1 is MDHEN and CDR2 is SYDVKM in the germline V gene.

This clonotype was counted many times. This chain links TRBV2 with TRBJ2-5, with TRBD1 matching over 7 bases. CDR3 length equals 13 residues. Unmatched junction bases numbered 14, after V lost 7 bases and J lost 12 bases. Germline loops: CDR1 SNHLY, CDR2 FYNNEI. This CDR3 reads CASKGTVHIREYF. The DNA for the CDR3 is TGTGCCAGCAAGGGGACAGTCCACATCAGGGAGTACTTC.

This clonotype was counted between two and nine times. V gene TRBV12-3 or TRBV12-4 combines with J gene TRBJ1-1; the D gene is possibly TRBD1 (6 bases). Trimming stripped 3 bases from V and 6 bases from J, with 20 bases between. The CDR3 runs 16 residues. The CDR3 coding sequence is TGTGCCAGCAGTTTTGAAGGCAGGGGTTGGGGGGCTGAAGCTTTCTTT. Translated: CASSFEGRGWGAEAFF.

V and J are TRBV4-3 and TRBJ2-5; D gene uncertain. In germline, CDR1 is LGHNA, CDR2 YSLEER. The CDR3 contains 15 residues. Trimming left V 0 bases short and J 2 bases short, with 10 bases between. CDR3 loop: CASSQDARKQETQYF. CDR3 DNA sequence: TGCGCCAGCAGCCAAGATGCGCGGAAACAAGAGACCCAGTACTTC.

The chain recombines TRBV6-2 or TRBV6-3 with TRBJ2-2; D not certain. With 7 bases removed from V and 5 bases from J, the gap between germline ends came to 11 bases. The CDR3 totals 13 residues. The germline gives CDR1 MNHEY, CDR2 SVGEGT. CDR3 bases: TGTGCCAGCATCCACCGTTTAACCGGGGAGCTGTTTTTT. This sequence encodes CASIHRLTGELFF.

This clonotype was counted only a few times. The V gene is TRBV6-1, the J gene TRBJ1-1; the match to TRBD1 covers 8 bases. This CDR3 contains 17 residues. The germline V gene encodes CDR1 MNHNS and CDR2 SASEGT. The J segment lost 3 bases and the V segment lost 6 bases, leaving 15 bases of the junction unmatched. CDR3 nucleotides: TGTGCCAGCAGGGACCGACCCCTCCAGGGGGCCCACACTGAAGCTTTCTTT. Protein: CASRDRPLQGAHTEAFF.